Described below is a single T cell receptor beta chain sequence and its context. Data came from immunoSEQ multiplex PCR; TCRdb stores just in-frame clones and leaves some out. Of a few hundred thousand clones in the sample, 80% were seen once. Germline V gene data show CDR1 as MNHEY and CDR2 as SMNVEV (reference sequence). Trimming cost V 2 bases and J 10 bases; bases outside gene matches: 8. The CDR3 spans 14 residues. The sample belongs to a study of blood T cell repertoires in COVID-19. Input material: peripheral blood. This TCR came from a human donor in a cohort sampled during active COVID-19. The V call is TRBV27, the J call TRBJ1-1; 9 nucleotides match TRBD1. The CDR3 DNA is TGTGCCAGCAGTTTACGAGTCACAGGGGGCAGAGCTTTCTTT. This codes for CASSLRVTGGRAFF.